Below, one T cell receptor beta chain is given with its context. Antigen unknown. The germline V gene has CDR1 MRHNA and CDR2 SNTAGT. This CDR3 comprises 14 residues. Trimming stripped 0 bases from V and 4 bases from J, with 10 bases between. The method was immunoSEQ multiplex PCR; TCRdb's version includes in-frame clones alone and lacks a portion of them. The top ten clones hold around 0.5% of a sample with 40,000 to 55,000 clones, approximately 88% of them seen once. These data come from a study of graft-versus-host responses after intestinal transplantation. Study context: Isolated intestinal, liver-intestinal, or multivisceral transplants were what recipients had. Anti-thymocyte globulin induction was given to all recipients, followed by tacrolimus and steroids for about 3 years.

The source is a human donor who was the organ donor for an intestinal transplant. The sequencing used unstimulated CD4+ T cells sorted from spleen or lymph node cells, collected before transplant. The gene calls are TRBV6-4 and TRBJ2-7; the D is unclear. Written as DNA, the CDR3 is TGTGCCAGCAGTGACTCGATCCAGGATTACGAGCAGTACTTC. Protein sequence: CASSDSIQDYEQYF.